This is a list of T cell receptor beta chains from one sample in a study of shared clonotypes between healthy human individuals. Only in-frame clones appear in the TCRdb table, and some are missing; sequencing was by immunoSEQ multiplex PCR. The sample consists of about 980,000 clones, about three quarters of them appearing once. The sample taken for sequencing was memory CD4+ T cells sorted from blood. These TCRs come from a man aged 18 to 30 in good health. The CDR3 runs from the conserved cysteine through the conserved F or W. The order of the fields is CDR3 length, D gene, J gene, clone size, V gene, CDR3 DNA, CDR3 protein. D genes are given only for firm matches. Size values are once, few and many counts, or a class for expanded clones, and some rows have none.

>11|NA|TRBJ1-2|NA|TRBV30
TGTGCCTGGAGCGAGGGCTATGGCTACACCTTC
CAWSEGYGYTF
>17|TRBD2|TRBJ2-5|NA|TRBV5-1
TGCGCCAGCAGCTTGGGTGCTAGCGGGGGGGCCGGGGAGACCCAGTACTTC
CASSLGASGGAGETQYF
>16|TRBD1|TRBJ2-4|NA|TRBV15
TGTGCCACCAGCAGAGATTCAGGGGGCGTCAAAAACATTCAGTACTTC
CATSRDSGGVKNIQYF
>15|TRBD1|TRBJ1-6|NA|TRBV7-9
TGTGCCAGCAGCTCGGGACAGGGCAATAATTCACCCCTCCACTTT
CASSSGQGNNSPLHF
>16|TRBD1|TRBJ2-2|few|TRBV11-3
TGTGCCAGCAGCTATGTCGGGACAGAGGACACCGGGGAGCTGTTTTTT
CASSYVGTEDTGELFF
>17|NA|TRBJ1-4|NA|TRBV6-1
TGTGCCAGCAGTGAACGTACCGGGACTGAACCTAATGAAAAACTGTTTTTT
CASSERTGTEPNEKLFF
>13|TRBD1|TRBJ2-7|many|TRBV7-6
TGTGCCAGCAGCCGGGACAGGGGATACGAGCAGTACTTC
CASSRDRGYEQYF
>16|TRBD1|TRBJ1-5|NA|TRBV11-2
TGTGCCAGCAGCGCGGCAGCCGGGACAGGCAATCAGCCCCAGCATTTT
CASSAAAGTGNQPQHF
>14|NA|TRBJ2-2|NA|TRBV9
TGTGCCAGCAGCGTAGAGTCCGGAGGCGGGGAGCTGTTTTTT
CASSVESGGGELFF
>11|NA|TRBJ1-2|NA|TRBV5-4
TGTGCCAGCAGCTTGGAGGGTGGCTACACCTTC
CASSLEGGYTF
>17|TRBD2|TRBJ2-1|NA|TRBV28
TGTGCCAGCAGTCGGACTAGCGTCCGGGGCCGGTACAATGAGCAGTTCTTC
CASSRTSVRGRYNEQFF
>12|NA|TRBJ1-1|few|TRBV28
TGTGCCAGCAGTCCTCTTGAGCTTGGGGCTTTCTTT
CASSPLELGAFF
>15|NA|TRBJ1-2|NA|TRBV6-1
TGTGCCAGCAGTGAAGCGGCAGTTTCTGCCTATGGCTACACCTTC
CASSEAAVSAYGYTF
>12|NA|TRBJ1-2|NA|TRBV6-1
TGTGCCAGCTGGGGGGTTAGGTATGGCTACACCTTC
CASWGVRYGYTF
>13|NA|TRBJ1-4|NA|TRBV7-9
TGTGCCAGCACTGCTCAGGTGAATGAAAAACTGTTTTTT
CASTAQVNEKLFF
>16|TRBD1|TRBJ1-3|few|TRBV15
TGTGCCACCAGCAGGGGAGACAGGGTCTCTGGAAACACCATATATTTT
CATSRGDRVSGNTIYF
>15|TRBD2|TRBJ2-1|NA|TRBV7-2
TGTGCCAGCAGCTTACAAGCGGGAATATACAATGAGCAGTTCTTC
CASSLQAGIYNEQFF
>16|TRBD1|TRBJ2-3|NA|TRBV7-9
TGTGCCAGCAGCGCGGAGGTGGGACAGGGGTCAGATACGCAGTATTTT
CASSAEVGQGSDTQYF
>12|NA|TRBJ1-4|NA|TRBV6-6
TGTGCCAGCAGTTACTCTGGGAGTTGGTCGTTTTTT
CASSYSGSWSFF
>16|NA|TRBJ2-5|NA|TRBV5-1
TGCGCCAGCGTCCCCGGTAAGGTCTGGGCCCTGGAGACCCAGTACTTC
CASVPGKVWALETQYF
>15|NA|TRBJ1-1|few|TRBV18
TGTGCCAGCTCACTACAGGGCCTAGGGAACACTGAAGCTTTCTTT
CASSLQGLGNTEAFF
>15|TRBD2|TRBJ2-3|NA|TRBV9
TGTGCCAGCAGTCAGCGGGGGTCTAGCACAGATACGCAGTATTTT
CASSQRGSSTDTQYF
>13|NA|TRBJ2-2|many|TRBV10-3
TGTGCCATCAGTGAGAGTGCGTCCGGGGAGCTGTTTTTT
CAISESASGELFF
>17|NA|TRBJ1-6|NA|TRBV28
TGTGCCAGCACCCAGGGAAAGGGGATGGCCATTTATTCACCCCTCCACTTT
CASTQGKGMAIYSPLHF
>16|TRBD1|TRBJ2-2|NA|TRBV19
TGTGCCAGTAGTATAGAGGGACAGGGTAGGACCGGGGAGCTGTTTTTT
CASSIEGQGRTGELFF
>15|TRBD2|TRBJ2-7|NA|TRBV29-1
TGCAGCGTTGGAGGTCTAGCGGGGCGCCCCTACGAGCAGTACTTC
CSVGGLAGRPYEQYF
>14|TRBD1|TRBJ2-7|NA|TRBV18
TGTGCCAGCTCACCAGGCAGGGGGAACTACGAGCAGTACTTC
CASSPGRGNYEQYF
>12|NA|TRBJ2-3|NA|TRBV10-3
TGTGCCATCAGTGAGCCCGGGGGTCCGCAGTATTTT
CAISEPGGPQYF
>15|NA|TRBJ2-3|NA|TRBV30
TGTGCCTGGAGTCACGGGGGAGTTTGGACAGATACGCAGTATTTT
CAWSHGGVWTDTQYF
>13|NA|TRBJ2-7|NA|TRBV7-6
TGTGCCAGCAGCGATGGGACTTTTACTGAGGAGTACTTC
CASSDGTFTEEYF
>12|NA|TRBJ2-7|NA|TRBV6-1
TGTGCCAGCAGTGAAAAGTCCTACGAGCAGTACTTC
CASSEKSYEQYF
>16|TRBD1|TRBJ1-2|NA|TRBV7-2
TGTGCCAGCAGCTTGAGTTCGGGACAGAGTTTATATGGCTACACCTTC
CASSLSSGQSLYGYTF
>18|NA|TRBJ2-1|once|TRBV2
TGTGCCAGCAAGACCGGGACGGTCACTAGGAGCTCCTACAATGAGCAGTTCTTC
CASKTGTVTRSSYNEQFF
>15|TRBD1|TRBJ2-1|NA|TRBV6-5
TGTGCCAGCAGTTACACCGGGACAGGGGGCCGTGAGCAGTTCTTC
CASSYTGTGGREQFF
>14|NA|TRBJ2-7|many|TRBV11-1
TGTGCCAGCAGCTTTGGGTGGCAAAACTACGAGCAGTACTTC
CASSFGWQNYEQYF
>18|TRBD2|TRBJ2-1|NA|TRBV5-1
TGCGCCAGCAGCTTGAACCCCCCCGGGGGGGGCTCCTACAATGAGCAGTTCTTC
CASSLNPPGGGSYNEQFF
>15|NA|TRBJ2-7|once|TRBV10-3
TGTGCCATCAGTGAGTCTGCACAAATCTCCTACGAGCAGTACTTC
CAISESAQISYEQYF
>13|NA|TRBJ2-3|NA|TRBV11-2
TGTGCCAGCAGCCCGTCCTGGGGAGATACGCAGTATTTT
CASSPSWGDTQYF
>15|TRBD1|TRBJ2-2|NA|TRBV5-4
TGTGCCAGCACCGACAGGGGCCCGAACACCGGGGAGCTGTTTTTT
CASTDRGPNTGELFF
>15|TRBD1|TRBJ1-2|NA|TRBV6-5
TGTGCCAGCAGTTACTCGCGGACAGGGGTTTATGGCTACACCTTC
CASSYSRTGVYGYTF
>14|TRBD2|TRBJ2-5|NA|TRBV6-1
TGTGCCAGCAGTGCCAGCGGGATCCGAGAGACCCAGTACTTC
CASSASGIRETQYF
>14|TRBD1|TRBJ2-1|NA|TRBV5-1
TGCGCCAGCAGCTTAGGACAGGGGGCCAGTGAGCAGTTCTTC
CASSLGQGASEQFF
>15|TRBD1|TRBJ1-1|once|TRBV5-1
TGCGCCAGCAGTGGGGGTGACAGGGACGGCACTGAAGCTTTCTTT
CASSGGDRDGTEAFF